The rows below give T cell receptor beta chains drawn from one sample of a study of a mutant IDH1 vaccine in newly diagnosed glioma. Data came from immunoSEQ multiplex PCR; TCRdb stores just in-frame clones and leaves some out. This table holds about 66,000 clones, 80% to 90% found once. The sample was PBMCs, taken from a glioma patient treated with radiotherapy, temozolomide or both. The receptors originated from a man aged 25-45 years with glioma. Both conserved end residues are part of each CDR3. D genes are given only for firm matches. Some rows mark clone size as missing; the rest say once, few, many or name a class of expanded clone.

TRBJ1-2,NA,TRBV28,NA,TGTGCCAGCAGTTTAGATGGAGATGGAAACTATGGCTACACCTTC,CASSLDGDGNYGYTF
TRBJ1-5,TRBD1,TRBV7-2,NA,TGTGCCAGCAGCGTGCGACAGGGGGCTGGCCAGCCCCAGCATTTT,CASSVRQGAGQPQHF
TRBJ2-7,NA,TRBV4-1,NA,TGCGCCAGCAGCCAGGGAGTCGGCGGGGCATTCTACGAGCAGTACTTC,CASSQGVGGAFYEQYF
TRBJ2-5,NA,TRBV5-6,NA,TGTGCCAGCAGCTTGCGGAGTACCCAAGGGACCCAGTACTTC,CASSLRSTQGTQYF
TRBJ2-4,NA,TRBV7-8,NA,TGTGCCAGCAGCCCCCAGGGCGACGGGGCCAAAAACATTCAGTACTTC,CASSPQGDGAKNIQYF
TRBJ1-1,NA,TRBV5-1,NA,TGCGCCAGCAGCTTGCCGGGCAACACTGAAGCTTTCTTT,CASSLPGNTEAFF
TRBJ1-5,NA,TRBV4-1,few,TGCGCCAGCAGCCAAGATGTCAGGAGTCAGCCCCAGCATTTT,CASSQDVRSQPQHF
TRBJ2-7,NA,TRBV23-1,NA,TGCGCCAGCAGTCCGCGGACCGATACCTACGAGCAGTACTTC,CASSPRTDTYEQYF
TRBJ2-4,NA,TRBV19,NA,TGTGCCAGTACCCAGGTCTCGACCGGGGGCATTCAGTACTTC,CASTQVSTGGIQYF
TRBJ2-5,NA,TRBV23-1,NA,TGCGCCAGCAGTCAATGGGGGGCTCAAGAGACCCAGTACTTC,CASSQWGAQETQYF
TRBJ1-1,TRBD1,TRBV5-5,NA,TGTGCCAGCAGCTTTGACAGGGGTGGTTACACTGAAGCTTTCTTT,CASSFDRGGYTEAFF
TRBJ2-7,NA,TRBV15,NA,TGTGCCACCAGCAGATTCGACAGCCCTAACTGGTACGAGCAGTACTTC,CATSRFDSPNWYEQYF
TRBJ1-1,TRBD1,TRBV6-6,few,TGTGCCAGCAGTTACTCGGACAGGGGGGCCACTGAAGCTTTCTTT,CASSYSDRGATEAFF
TRBJ1-4,NA,TRBV6-1,few,TGTGCCAGCAGAAAACAGGGATCCTATGAAAAACTGTTTTTT,CASRKQGSYEKLFF
TRBJ2-7,TRBD2,TRBV19,NA,TGTGCCAGTAGTACGGGAGGGGGCTACGAGCAGTACTTC,CASSTGGGYEQYF
TRBJ2-1,NA,TRBV2,NA,TGTGCCAGCTTGGGAGACAGAAACAATGAGCAGTTCTTC,CASLGDRNNEQFF
TRBJ2-2,TRBD2,TRBV13,NA,TGTGCCAGCACCCCAGGGCGGGGGACCGGGGAGCTGTTTTTT,CASTPGRGTGELFF
TRBJ2-7,TRBD2,TRBV7-9,NA,TGTGCCAGCAGCTTGGGACTAGCGTTCTACGAGCAGTACTTC,CASSLGLAFYEQYF
TRBJ1-1,NA,TRBV2,NA,TGTGCCAGCAGTGAAGAGGGGGTAGCTGAAGCTTTCTTT,CASSEEGVAEAFF
TRBJ2-3,NA,TRBV6-1,NA,TGTGCCGTGGGGGGACATAGGGCAGATACGCAGTATTTT,CAVGGHRADTQYF
TRBJ2-5,TRBD1,TRBV18,NA,TGTGCCAGCTCAACGGGACAGGGGCCAGAGACCCAGTACTTC,CASSTGQGPETQYF
TRBJ2-7,NA,TRBV6-5,NA,TGTGCCAGCAGTTACTCGAGTTTCCAGGGGCGGTACGAGCAGTACTTC,CASSYSSFQGRYEQYF